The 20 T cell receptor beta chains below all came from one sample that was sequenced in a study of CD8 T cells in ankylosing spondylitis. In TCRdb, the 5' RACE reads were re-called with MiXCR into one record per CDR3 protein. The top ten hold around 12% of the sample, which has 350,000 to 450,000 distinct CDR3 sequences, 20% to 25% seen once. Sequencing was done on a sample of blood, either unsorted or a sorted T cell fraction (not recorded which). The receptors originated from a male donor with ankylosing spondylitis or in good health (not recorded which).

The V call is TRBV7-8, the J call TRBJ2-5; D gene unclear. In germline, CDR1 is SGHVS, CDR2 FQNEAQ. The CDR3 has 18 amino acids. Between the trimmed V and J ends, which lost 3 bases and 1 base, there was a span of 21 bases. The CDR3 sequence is CASSFPRYTSAFQETQYF. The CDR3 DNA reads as TGTGCCAGCAGCTTCCCCCGGTATACGTCAGCGTTCCAAGAGACCCAGTACTTC.

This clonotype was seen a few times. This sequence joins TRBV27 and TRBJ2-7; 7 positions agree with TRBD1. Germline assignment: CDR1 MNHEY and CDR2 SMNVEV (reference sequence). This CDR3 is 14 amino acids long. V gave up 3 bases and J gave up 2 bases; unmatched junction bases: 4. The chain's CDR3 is CASSFSQGAYEQYF. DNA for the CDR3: TGTGCCAGCAGTTTCTCGCAGGGGGCCTACGAGCAGTACTTC.

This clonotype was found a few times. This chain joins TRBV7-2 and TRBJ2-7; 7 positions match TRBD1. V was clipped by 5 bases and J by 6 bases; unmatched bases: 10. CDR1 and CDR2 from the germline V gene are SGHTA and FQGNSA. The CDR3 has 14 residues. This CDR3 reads CASSGLTGKGEQYF. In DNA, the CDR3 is TGTGCCAGCAGCGGCCTGACAGGGAAGGGCGAGCAGTACTTC.

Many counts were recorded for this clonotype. The CDR3 loop is CASSLGVGGITEAFF. CDR3 nucleotide sequence: TGTGCCAGCAGTCTAGGGGTGGGGGGAATAACTGAAGCTTTCTTT. This sequence joins TRBV12-3 or TRBV12-4 and TRBJ1-1, with a weak D call TRBD1 (5 bases). CDR3 length: 15 residues. V was shortened by 5 bases and J by 5 bases, with 18 bases between the two germline ends.

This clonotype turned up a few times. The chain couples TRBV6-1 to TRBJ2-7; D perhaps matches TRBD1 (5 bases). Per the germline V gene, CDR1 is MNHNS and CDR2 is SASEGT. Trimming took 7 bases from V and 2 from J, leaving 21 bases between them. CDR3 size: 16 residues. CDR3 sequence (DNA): TGTGCCAGCATAGAGAGGCACGGACAAATCACCTACGAGCAGTACTTC. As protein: CASIERHGQITYEQYF.

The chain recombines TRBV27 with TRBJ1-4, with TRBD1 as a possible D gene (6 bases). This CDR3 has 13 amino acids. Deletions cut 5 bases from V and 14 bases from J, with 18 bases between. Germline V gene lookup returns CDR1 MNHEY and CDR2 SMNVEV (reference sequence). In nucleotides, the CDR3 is TGTGCCAGCAGTACCCTACTCGACAGGAGGCTGTTTTTT. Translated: CASSTLLDRRLFF.

The CDR3 coding sequence is TGTGCCAGCAGTCACGGGACAGGGGTGTTTGGTGAGCAGTTCTTC. Translating gives CASSHGTGVFGEQFF. The gene calls are TRBV27 and TRBJ2-1; 10 bases line up with TRBD1. The germline V gene has CDR1 MNHEY and CDR2 SMNVEV (reference sequence). CDR3 length: 15 amino acids. The V gene end was trimmed by 5 bases and the J gene end by 9 bases; junction bases not matched to a gene: 10.

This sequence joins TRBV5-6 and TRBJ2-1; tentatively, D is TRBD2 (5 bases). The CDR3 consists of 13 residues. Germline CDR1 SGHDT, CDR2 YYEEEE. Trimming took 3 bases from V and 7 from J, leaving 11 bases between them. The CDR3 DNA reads TGTGCCAGCAGCTGGACTCCCAGGAATGAGCAGTTCTTC. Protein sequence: CASSWTPRNEQFF.

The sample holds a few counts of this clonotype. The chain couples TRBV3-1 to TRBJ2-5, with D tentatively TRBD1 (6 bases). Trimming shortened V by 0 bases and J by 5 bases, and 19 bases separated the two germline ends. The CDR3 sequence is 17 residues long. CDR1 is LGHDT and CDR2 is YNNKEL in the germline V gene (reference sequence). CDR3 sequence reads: CASSQESSRDTGETQYF. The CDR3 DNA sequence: TGTGCCAGCAGCCAAGAGTCGAGTCGGGACACCGGGGAGACCCAGTACTTC.

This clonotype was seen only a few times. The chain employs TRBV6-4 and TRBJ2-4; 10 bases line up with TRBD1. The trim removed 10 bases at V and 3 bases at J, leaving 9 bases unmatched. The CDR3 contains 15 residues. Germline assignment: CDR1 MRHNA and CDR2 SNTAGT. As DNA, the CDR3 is TGTGCCAACCCGGACAGGGGGGAAGACAAAAACATTCAGTACTTC. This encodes CANPDRGEDKNIQYF.

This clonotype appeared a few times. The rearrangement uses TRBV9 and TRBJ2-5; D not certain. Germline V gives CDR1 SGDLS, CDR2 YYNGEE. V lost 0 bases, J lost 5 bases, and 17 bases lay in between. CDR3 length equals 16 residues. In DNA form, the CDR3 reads TGTGCCAGCAGCGTAGCTACAGTCTTCGGCTCTGAGACCCAGTACTTC. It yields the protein CASSVATVFGSETQYF.

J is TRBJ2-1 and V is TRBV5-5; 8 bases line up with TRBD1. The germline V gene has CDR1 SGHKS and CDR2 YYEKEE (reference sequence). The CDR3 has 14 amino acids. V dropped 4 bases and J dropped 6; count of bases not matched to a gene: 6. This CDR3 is CASSGRDRTNEQFF. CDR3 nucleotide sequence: TGTGCCAGCAGCGGCCGGGACAGGACCAATGAGCAGTTCTTC.

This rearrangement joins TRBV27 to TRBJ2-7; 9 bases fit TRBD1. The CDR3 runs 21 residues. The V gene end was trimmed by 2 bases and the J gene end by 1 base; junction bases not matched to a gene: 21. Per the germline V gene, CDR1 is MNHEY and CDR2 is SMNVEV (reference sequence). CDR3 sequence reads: CASSLKAFLGTGYALSYEQYF. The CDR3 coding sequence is TGTGCCAGCAGTTTAAAGGCGTTCCTAGGGACAGGGTACGCCCTATCCTACGAGCAGTACTTC.

The CDR3 region is CASTRERTGNTIYF. The CDR3 bases are TGTGCCAGCACGAGGGAGAGGACTGGAAACACCATATATTTT. The chain employs TRBV12-3 or TRBV12-4 and TRBJ1-3; D is unclear. This CDR3 is 14 amino acids long. The ends were cut back, 7 bases at V and 2 bases at J, with 12 bases in the middle.

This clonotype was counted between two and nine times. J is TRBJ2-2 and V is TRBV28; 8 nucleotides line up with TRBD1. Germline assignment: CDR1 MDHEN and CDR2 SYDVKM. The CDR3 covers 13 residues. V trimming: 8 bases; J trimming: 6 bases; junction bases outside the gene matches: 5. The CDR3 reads CASGPTGAGELFF. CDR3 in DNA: TGTGCCAGCGGTCCGACAGGGGCCGGGGAGCTGTTTTTT.

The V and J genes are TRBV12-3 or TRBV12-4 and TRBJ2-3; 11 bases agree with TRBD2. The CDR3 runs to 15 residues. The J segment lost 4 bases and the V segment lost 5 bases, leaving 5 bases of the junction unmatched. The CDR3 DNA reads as TGTGCCAGCAGTCGTAGCGGGGGGGGAGCAGATACGCAGTATTTT. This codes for CASSRSGGGADTQYF.

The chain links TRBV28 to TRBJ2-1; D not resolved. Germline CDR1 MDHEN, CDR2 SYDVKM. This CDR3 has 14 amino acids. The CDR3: CASLAVSSYNEQFF. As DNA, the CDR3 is TGTGCGAGCCTGGCGGTGAGCTCCTACAATGAGCAGTTCTTC.

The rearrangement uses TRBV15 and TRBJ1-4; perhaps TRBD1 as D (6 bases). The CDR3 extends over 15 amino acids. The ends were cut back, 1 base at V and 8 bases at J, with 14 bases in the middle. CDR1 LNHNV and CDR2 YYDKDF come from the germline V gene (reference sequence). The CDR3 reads CATSRVPGAGEKLFF. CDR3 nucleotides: TGTGCCACCAGCAGAGTCCCGGGGGCGGGAGAAAAACTGTTTTTT.

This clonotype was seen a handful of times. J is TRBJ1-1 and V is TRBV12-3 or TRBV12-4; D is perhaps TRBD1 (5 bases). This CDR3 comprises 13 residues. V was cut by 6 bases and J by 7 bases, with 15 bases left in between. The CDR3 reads CASRYLGAGEAFF. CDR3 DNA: TGTGCCAGCAGGTACCTCGGGGCCGGTGAAGCTTTCTTT.

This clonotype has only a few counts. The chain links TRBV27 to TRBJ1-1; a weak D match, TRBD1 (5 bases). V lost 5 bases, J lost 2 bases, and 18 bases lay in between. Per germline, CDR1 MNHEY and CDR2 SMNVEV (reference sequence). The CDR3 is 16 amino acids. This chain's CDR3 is CASSPTAHYSNTEAFF. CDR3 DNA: TGTGCCAGCAGTCCGACAGCCCACTATTCTAACACTGAAGCTTTCTTT.